Each of the 6 T cell receptor beta chains below was sequenced from the same sample in a study of blood T cell repertoires in COVID-19. Profiled with immunoSEQ multiplex PCR; TCRdb holds only in-frame clones, not every one. The table has about 42,000 clones, approximately 90% seen once. Sequenced material: peripheral blood. The receptors stem from a human donor in a cohort sampled during active COVID-19.

Turning to this clone: Within the sample, other DNA sequences also encode this same CDR3. V and J are TRBV2 and TRBJ1-4; 7 nucleotides agree with TRBD1. CDR1 SNHLY and CDR2 FYNNEI come from the germline V gene. The CDR3 totals 15 residues. After removal of 6 bases from V and 6 bases from J, the junction contained 10 bases not matched to a gene. The CDR3 bases are TGTGCCAGCAGGGATCGACAGGGCGTATATGAAAAACTGTTTTTT. It translates to CASRDRQGVYEKLFF.

This chain uses TRBV4-2 with TRBJ2-7; 10 positions agree with TRBD1. Germline CDR1 LGHNA, CDR2 YNFKEQ. The CDR3 spans 15 residues. With V trimmed by 1 base and J by 4 bases, 4 bases remained unmatched. CDR3 sequence (DNA): TGTGCCAGCAGCCAAGCAGGGACAGGGGCGTACGAGCAGTACTTC. It translates to CASSQAGTGAYEQYF.

The J gene is TRBJ2-7, the V gene TRBV4-3; the match to TRBD1 covers 8 bases. The V gene's germline CDR1 is LGHNA and CDR2 YSLEER. The CDR3 runs to 15 residues. V lost 4 bases, J lost 4 bases, and 9 bases stayed unmatched. The DNA of the CDR3 is TGCGCCAGCAGCCGTGACGGCAGGGGGCAATACGAGCAGTACTTC. Translating gives CASSRDGRGQYEQYF.

The rearrangement links TRBV5-1 to TRBJ1-6, with D possibly matching TRBD1 (6 bases). In germline, CDR1 is SGHRS, CDR2 YFSETQ. The CDR3 runs 15 residues. Trimming took 4 bases from V and 9 from J, leaving 17 bases between them. CDR3 bases: TGCGCCAGCAGCCCTCTCTCAGGGGATGGTTCACCCCTCCACTTT. It codes for CASSPLSGDGSPLHF.

Here the CDR3 DNA reads TGTGCCAGTAGTATCCGGACTAGCGGGGGCACCGGGGAGCTGTTTTTT. This encodes CASSIRTSGGTGELFF. The chain is built from TRBV19 and TRBJ2-2; 13 nucleotides agree with TRBD2. V shed 3 bases, J shed 4 bases, and the junction held 2 bases outside the gene matches. CDR1 LNHDA and CDR2 SQIVND come from the germline V gene (reference sequence). This CDR3 contains 16 residues.

V gene TRBV9 combines with J gene TRBJ2-1, with 10 bases identical to TRBD2. Germline CDR1 and CDR2: SGDLS and YYNGEE. CDR3 size: 15 residues. J lost 6 bases, V lost 2 bases, and 5 bases had no gene match. CDR3 residues: CASSVGLAGANEQFF. The CDR3 bases are TGTGCCAGCAGCGTTGGGCTAGCGGGAGCCAATGAGCAGTTCTTC.